This T cell receptor (beta chain) stems from a study of blood T cell repertoires in COVID-19. The overall study: PBMCs, B-cell-depleted T cells, or T cells provided the cDNA or gDNA that made up the material.

Original handling: The assay estimated nucleated cells by amplifying reference gene primers. Sequenced by immunoSEQ multiplex PCR; TCRdb stores in-frame clones only, minus some. The V and J calls and the clone size are those of that table, but D and trimming were determined from the DNA. The table lists some 42,000 clones, around 82% of them singletons. Trimming stripped 1 base from V and 4 bases from J, with 16 bases between. The CDR3 covers 16 residues. In germline, CDR1 is LNHDA, CDR2 SQIVND (reference sequence). The clonotype originates from a man older than 75 with acute or convalescent COVID-19. V is TRBV19 and J is TRBJ1-1; D may be TRBD1 (5 bases). The specimen sequenced was peripheral blood. The CDR3 loop reads CASSIGGGRVGTEAFF. CDR3 DNA: TGTGCCAGTAGTATAGGAGGTGGCAGGGTGGGCACTGAAGCTTTCTTT. The entire variable domain, with the rest obtained from reference TRBV19 and TRBJ1-1, is as follows: DGGITQSPKYLFRKEGQNVTLSCEQNLNHDAMYWYRQDPGQGLRLIYYSQIVNDFQKGDIAEGYSVSREKKESFPLTVTSAQKNPTAFYLCASSIGGGRVGTEAFFGQGTRLTVV.